This is a list of T cell receptor beta chains from one sample in a study of CD8+ T cells in alopecia areata. Here immunoSEQ multiplex PCR was the method, and the copy in TCRdb shows in-frame clones only, minus some. The table shows about 76,000 clones, with around 65% occurring only once. The specimen was CD8+ T cells sorted from blood, collected at week 24, from a patient treated with tofacitinib. Receptors were obtained from a human donor with alopecia areata. The CDR3 runs from the conserved cysteine through the conserved F or W. A D gene is named only where the DNA matches it firmly. Size values are once, few and many counts, or a class for expanded clones, and some rows have none.

clone_size,v_call,j_call,d_call,cdr3_aa,cdr3_nt
NA,TRBV5-1,TRBJ1-2,NA,CASSLNDDGYTF,TGCGCCAGCAGCTTGAATGACGATGGCTACACCTTC
NA,TRBV7-6,TRBJ1-1,NA,CASSSVGQGTEAFF,TGTGCCAGCAGCTCCGTAGGTCAGGGCACTGAAGCTTTCTTT
few,TRBV7-2,TRBJ1-2,NA,CASSLAAGGHYGYTF,TGTGCCAGCAGCTTAGCCGCCGGGGGCCACTATGGCTACACCTTC
few,TRBV4-1,TRBJ1-5,NA,CASSQDPQGTQPQHF,TGCGCCAGCAGCCAAGATCCGCAGGGTACTCAGCCCCAGCATTTT
NA,TRBV29-1,TRBJ1-2,NA,CSVNLGNYGYTF,TGCAGCGTTAATCTCGGCAACTATGGCTACACCTTC
NA,TRBV5-1,TRBJ1-1,NA,CASSLGGQLSMNTEAFF,TGCGCCAGCAGCTTGGGGGGACAACTATCTATGAACACTGAAGCTTTCTTT
NA,TRBV6-5,TRBJ1-1,NA,CASSYSGLAEAFF,TGTGCCAGCAGTTATTCGGGGTTAGCTGAAGCTTTCTTT
NA,TRBV7-9,TRBJ2-1,NA,CASSLRDNEQFF,TGTGCCAGCAGCCTAAGGGACAATGAGCAGTTCTTC
NA,TRBV6-6,TRBJ1-2,NA,CASSYAGGYTF,TGTGCCAGCAGTTACGCGGGTGGCTACACCTTC
NA,TRBV28,TRBJ2-7,NA,CASSPRGAGHSYEQYF,TGTGCCAGCAGTCCCCGTGGAGCGGGACATTCCTACGAGCAGTACTTC
few,TRBV11-2,TRBJ1-2,NA,CASSLMGDYGYTF,TGTGCCAGCAGCTTAATGGGGGACTATGGCTACACCTTC
NA,TRBV4-1,TRBJ2-3,TRBD2,CASSQEPGLAGADTQYF,TGCGCCAGCAGCCAAGAACCGGGACTAGCGGGAGCAGATACGCAGTATTTT
NA,TRBV30,TRBJ2-1,NA,CAWSVLGDYNEQFF,TGTGCCTGGAGTGTACTTGGTGACTACAATGAGCAGTTCTTC
NA,TRBV7-9,TRBJ2-1,TRBD2,CASSLIGGEGYNEQFF,TGTGCCAGCAGCTTAATCGGTGGGGAGGGATACAATGAGCAGTTCTTC